Reported below is one T cell receptor (beta chain). Its recognized antigen is unknown. No base quality values were provided; no much bigger clone lies one nucleotide off. The sample has other DNA sequences that encode this CDR3 too. Between roughly 2.24 and 4.92 ug genomic DNA was input per sample, with paired samples receiving equal DNA input. TCR beta libraries were constructed with the immunoSEQ hsTCRbeta Kit, with multiplexed V and J gene primers used across two PCR steps. Pooled libraries with positive and negative controls were sequenced on an Illumina MiSeq using a 100-cycle paired-end protocol. The source study handled its data this way. The immunoSEQ vendor processed the raw data into normalized, annotated TCR beta repertoire reports. Richness was counted as unique clones by nucleotide sequence, and total richness was extrapolated with the iChao1 and Efron-Thisted estimators. Pielou's evenness, Simpson's index, top-ten clone proportional abundance, and Morisita overlap index were used to characterize and compare paired lesions. TCRdb stores this immuneACCESS table with in-frame sequences only. Part of the clones is absent; in the studies checked, under half of the shortfall reflects unresolved V genes, and no reason is known for the rest. For V, J and clone size, that table is used; D and trimming come from the DNA. The sample profile shows almost 2,500 clones; about 90% of them were found once. In total, the top ten clones hold over 3% of the sample.

The data stem from a study of T cells in lung cancer brain metastases listed by TCRdb under 2018. With regard to the full study: Seventeen of the 20 patients had a history of tobacco use, with a median of around 38 pack-years. Eighteen of the 20 patients received no interval therapy between primary and metastasis resection. The median interval between acquisition of the primary specimen and acquisition of the brain metastasis specimen was 348 days. The study compared TCR beta CDR3 repertoires between fully resected primary non-small cell lung cancers and paired brain metastases. A cohort of around 20 patients was included, from whom 40 specimens were contributed, with one primary lung lesion and one brain metastasis obtained from each patient. Of the patients, about a dozen were female and roughly nine were male, and their median age at first diagnosis was around 57 years. DNA integrity number averaged approximately 4.1 in both primary and metastatic specimens, with no significant difference between sites. Study-wide findings and limitations: DNA fragmentation in FFPE samples may have prevented retrieval of the complete infiltrating T cell repertoire. The study could not control for the effects of preoperative corticosteroids on T cell infiltration in brain metastases. Brain metastases contained significantly fewer unique productive clones than the paired primaries (median around 1,500 versus 4,400). The ten most abundant clones made up a significantly larger repertoire fraction in brain metastases than primaries, suggesting clonal expansion. Most clones were lesion-specific, with limited overlap between paired lesions (mean Morisita index approximately 0.2).

Patients had resection either for delayed recurrence of a solitary brain metastasis or for synchronous oligometastatic disease. To avoid including cancers other than NSCLC, any patient with a history of multiple malignancies was excluded. Tumor areas were macrodissected from 4 or 5 deparaffinized 10 um unstained sections under guidance from marked H&E slides. All specimens were formalin-fixed and paraffin-embedded (FFPE). Genomic DNA was extracted using the AllPrep DNA/RNA FFPE Kit. Counted from cysteine to phenylalanine, this CDR3 has 15 amino acids. The kept DNA is CDR3 alone, 45 bases in frame from the first base. Deletion took 4 bases off V and 2 bases off J, with a span of 14 bases between the germline ends. CDR1 SSHAT and CDR2 FNYEAQ were looked up in the germline V gene (reference sequence).

This TCR came from a man between 65 and 79 years old with non-small cell lung cancer that had spread to the brain. Sequencing was carried out using tumor tissue from a brain metastasis. The cell subset or site label corresponds to: paired resected brain metastasis. In this chain, TRBV7-7 is recombined with TRBJ2-5, with the D segment possibly TRBD1 or TRBD2, each aligning over 5 bases. The nucleotides read TGTGCCAGCAGCTCGGGACGGGCGTATCAAGAGACCCAGTACTTC. Protein translation: CASSSGRAYQETQYF.